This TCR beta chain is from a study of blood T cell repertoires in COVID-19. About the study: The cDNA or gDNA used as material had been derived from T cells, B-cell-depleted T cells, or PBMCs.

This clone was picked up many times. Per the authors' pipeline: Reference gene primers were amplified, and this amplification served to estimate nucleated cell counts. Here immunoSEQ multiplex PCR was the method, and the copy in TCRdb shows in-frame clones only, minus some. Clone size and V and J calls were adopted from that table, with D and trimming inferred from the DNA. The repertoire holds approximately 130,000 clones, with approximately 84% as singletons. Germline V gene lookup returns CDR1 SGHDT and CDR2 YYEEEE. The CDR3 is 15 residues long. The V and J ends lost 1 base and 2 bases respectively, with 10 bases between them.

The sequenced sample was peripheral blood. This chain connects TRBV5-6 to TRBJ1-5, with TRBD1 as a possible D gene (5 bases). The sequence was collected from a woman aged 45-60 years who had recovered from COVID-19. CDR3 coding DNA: TGTGCCAGCAGCTTGTTTGGCAGGGGCAATCAGCCCCAGCATTTT. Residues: CASSLFGRGNQPQHF.